The 25 T cell receptor beta chains given below trace back to one sample, sequenced in a study of CXCR3-negative and CXCR3-positive naive CD8 T cells. The authors made the TRB cDNA libraries by 5' RACE using UMI labels. Reprocessing the 5' RACE reads, TCRdb reports a single entry for every CDR3 protein and omits DNA. The table for this sample gives over 70,000 distinct CDR3 sequences. Sequenced input: naive CXCR3- CD8+ T cells from blood. Subset: CD45RO-CCR7+CD27+CD95- naive CD8+ T cells lacking CXCR3 (TNR3-). The receptor set was obtained from a human donor in good health. Some clones in this sample may be carry-over from other donors' samples.

The chain employs TRBV7-9 and TRBJ2-2; absent DNA, TCRdb's TRBD1 call cannot be checked. This CDR3 comprises 15 residues. CDR1 is SEHNR and CDR2 is FQNEAQ in the germline V gene (reference sequence). CDR3 amino acids: CASSLVGRGTGELFF. Drawing the rest from reference TRBV7-9 and TRBJ2-2, the complete variable domain is DTGVSQNPRHKITKRGQNVTFRCDPISEHNRLYWYRQTLGQGPEFLTYFQNEAQLEKSRLLSDRFSAERPKGSFSTLEIQRTEQGDSAMYLCASSLVGRGTGELFFGEGSRLTVL.

The J gene is TRBJ2-2, the V gene TRBV29-1; with no DNA, the TCRdb D assignment of TRBD2 cannot be verified. Germline assignment: CDR1 SQVTM and CDR2 ANQGSEA. CDR3 size: 15 residues. This chain's CDR3 is CSVEGAVINTGELFF.

The J gene is TRBJ2-7, the V gene TRBV28; TCRdb's D gene call, TRBD1, goes unchecked for lack of DNA. The CDR3 contains 18 residues. Germline lookup yields CDR1 MDHEN and CDR2 SYDVKM. The CDR3 here is CASSPPTTGGPRSYEQYF.

The genes are TRBV15 and TRBJ2-5; TCRdb designates TRBD1, a call that cannot be tested without DNA. CDR1 LNHNV and CDR2 YYDKDF come from the germline V gene (reference sequence). The CDR3 is 15 residues long. The CDR3 is CATSREGDGQETQYF. The full variable domain, completed using reference TRBV15 and TRBJ2-5, is DAMVIQNPRYQVTQFGKPVTLSCSQTLNHNVMYWYQQKSSQAPKLLFHYYDKDFNNEADTPDNFQSRRPNTSFCFLDIRSPGLGDTAMYLCATSREGDGQETQYFGPGTRLLVL.

This rearrangement joins TRBV28 to TRBJ1-1. The CDR3 consists of 14 residues. Germline V CDR1 and CDR2: MDHEN, SYDVKM. The CDR3 loop reads CASSLTQMNTEAFF.

The chain employs TRBV4-1 and TRBJ2-7; TCRdb proposes TRBD2, but this gene call is untestable without DNA. The germline V gene has CDR1 MGHRA and CDR2 YSYEKL. This CDR3 is built from 17 residues. The CDR3 reads CASSQEPGTSLSYEQYF.

This chain links TRBV29-1 with TRBJ2-5; the D call from TCRdb, TRBD2, cannot be confirmed without DNA. The CDR3 is 15 amino acids. CDR1 is SQVTM, CDR2 ANQGSEA, per germline. The CDR3 sequence: CSVLGPLYHQETQYF.

This rearrangement joins TRBV29-1 to TRBJ2-7. The CDR3 extends over 14 amino acids. Germline V gene sequence: CDR1 SQVTM, CDR2 ANQGSEA. CDR3 sequence: CSAYQPSESYEQYF.

The chain couples TRBV15 to TRBJ2-1; TCRdb picks TRBD2, but there is no DNA to check that call. The CDR3 has 15 residues. CDR1 and CDR2 (germline): LNHNV, YYDKDF (reference sequence). The chain's CDR3 is CATSLLAGEYNEQFF.

The chain couples TRBV29-1 to TRBJ2-2; TCRdb names TRBD1, which stays unverified in the absence of DNA. This CDR3 is 14 amino acids long. Germline-derived CDR1 and CDR2 are SQVTM and ANQGSEA. The chain's CDR3 is CSVAGQPNTGELFF.

The rearrangement joins TRBV29-1 to TRBJ2-5. The CDR3 spans 13 residues. Germline V gene lookup returns CDR1 SQVTM and CDR2 ANQGSEA. The CDR3 protein is CSIERLGFETQYF.

The chain employs TRBV18 and TRBJ1-5. The CDR3 consists of 16 residues. CDR1 KGHSH and CDR2 LQKENI come from the germline V gene. CDR3 sequence reads: CASSPGRVESNQPQHF.

The chain joins TRBV9 to TRBJ2-3; TCRdb gives TRBD1 as the D gene, but with no DNA this cannot be confirmed. Per the germline V gene, CDR1 is SGDLS and CDR2 is YYNGEE. CDR3 length equals 14 residues. CDR3: CASSGGASTDTQYF.

This chain connects TRBV20-1 to TRBJ2-1; TCRdb's D gene call, TRBD1, goes unchecked for lack of DNA. Germline CDR1 and CDR2: DFQATT and SNEGSKA (reference sequence). The CDR3 has 16 residues. The CDR3 loop is CSARDENRGLWNEQFF.

This chain links TRBV29-1 with TRBJ2-2; TCRdb picks TRBD2, but there is no DNA to check that call. This CDR3 has 12 residues. The germline V gene encodes CDR1 SQVTM and CDR2 ANQGSEA. CDR3 region: CSVNSAGGELFF.

The chain has TRBV28 and TRBJ1-5; without DNA, the TCRdb call of TRBD1 cannot be checked. Germline V gives CDR1 MDHEN, CDR2 SYDVKM. CDR3 length: 15 amino acids. CDR3 in amino acids: CASSFRGLGNQPQHF.

This chain's CDR3 is CASQPQGLANEQFF. The rearrangement uses TRBV19 and TRBJ2-1; the D call of TRBD2 rests on TCRdb alone, since no DNA is present to check it. CDR1 is LNHDA, CDR2 SQIVND, per germline (reference sequence). The CDR3 totals 14 residues.

The chain recombines TRBV3-1 with TRBJ1-2; the TRBD1 assignment by TCRdb is unverifiable without DNA. The V gene's germline CDR1 is LGHDT and CDR2 YNNKEL (reference sequence). The CDR3 loop spans 14 amino acids. The CDR3 spells CASSQETGSYGYTF.

The chain recombines TRBV5-6 with TRBJ2-1; the TRBD2 assignment by TCRdb is unverifiable without DNA. Looked up from germline, CDR1 is SGHDT and CDR2 is YYEEEE. CDR3 size: 16 residues. CDR3 loop: CASSLGLAGFYNEQFF.

This CDR3 is CASSPPLAEQETQYF. The chain carries TRBV3-1 and TRBJ2-5; TCRdb calls TRBD2, which cannot be checked without DNA. The CDR3 contains 15 residues. Germline CDR1 is LGHDT and CDR2 is YNNKEL (reference sequence).

The chain joins TRBV29-1 to TRBJ2-4; TCRdb's D call of TRBD1 is untestable without DNA. From germline, CDR1 is SQVTM and CDR2 ANQGSEA. This CDR3 comprises 11 residues. The CDR3 sequence: CSVEKDAGTYF.

The rearrangement links TRBV20-1 to TRBJ2-7; checking the TCRdb D call of TRBD2 is not possible without DNA. This CDR3 is built from 14 residues. Per the germline V gene, CDR1 is DFQATT and CDR2 is SNEGSKA (reference sequence). The CDR3: CSARGLAGGYEQYF.

This chain joins TRBV29-1 and TRBJ2-2; checking the TCRdb D call of TRBD2 is not possible without DNA. The CDR3 is 13 amino acids. Germline V lookup: CDR1 SQVTM, CDR2 ANQGSEA. The CDR3 is CSATSGTTGELFF.

This chain's CDR3 is CASNPPSGGNTGELFF. The chain links TRBV12-3 or TRBV12-4 to TRBJ2-2; there is no DNA to check the TCRdb D call of TRBD2. The CDR3 spans 16 residues.

V is TRBV7-6 and J is TRBJ2-2; the TCRdb call, TRBD2, lacks DNA for checking. The CDR3 consists of 15 residues. Germline CDR1 SGHVS, CDR2 FNYEAQ. This CDR3 reads CASSLMGLNTGELFF.